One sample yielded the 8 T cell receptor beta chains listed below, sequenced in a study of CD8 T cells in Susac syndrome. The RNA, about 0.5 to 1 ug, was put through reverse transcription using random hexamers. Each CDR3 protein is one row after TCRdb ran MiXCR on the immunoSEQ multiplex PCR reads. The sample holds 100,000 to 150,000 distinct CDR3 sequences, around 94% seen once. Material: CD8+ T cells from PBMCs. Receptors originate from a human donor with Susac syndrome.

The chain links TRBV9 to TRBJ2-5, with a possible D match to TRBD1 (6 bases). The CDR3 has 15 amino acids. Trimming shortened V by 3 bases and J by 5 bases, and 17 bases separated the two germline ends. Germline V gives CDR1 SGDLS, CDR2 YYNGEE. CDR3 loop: CASSGEDSKLETQYF. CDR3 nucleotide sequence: TGTGCCAGCAGCGGCGAGGACAGTAAGTTGGAGACCCAGTACTTC.

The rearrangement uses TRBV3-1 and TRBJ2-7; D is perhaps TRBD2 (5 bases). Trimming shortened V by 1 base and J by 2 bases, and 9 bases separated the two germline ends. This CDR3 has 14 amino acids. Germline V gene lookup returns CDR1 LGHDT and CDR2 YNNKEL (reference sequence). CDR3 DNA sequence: TGTGCCAGCAGCCAAGTCTTAGCGCCCTACGAGCAGTACTTC. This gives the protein CASSQVLAPYEQYF.

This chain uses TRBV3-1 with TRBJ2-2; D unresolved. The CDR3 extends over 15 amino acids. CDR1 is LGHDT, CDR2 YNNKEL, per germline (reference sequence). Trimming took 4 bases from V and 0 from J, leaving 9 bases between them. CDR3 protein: CASSPGGANTGELFF. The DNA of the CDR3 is TGTGCCAGCAGCCCCGGCGGTGCGAACACCGGGGAGCTGTTTTTT. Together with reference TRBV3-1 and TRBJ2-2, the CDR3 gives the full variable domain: DTAVSQTPKYLVTQMGNDKSIKCEQNLGHDTMYWYKQDSKKFLKIMFSYNNKELIINETVPNRFSPKSPDKAHLNLHINSLELGDSAVYFCASSPGGANTGELFFGEGSRLTVL.

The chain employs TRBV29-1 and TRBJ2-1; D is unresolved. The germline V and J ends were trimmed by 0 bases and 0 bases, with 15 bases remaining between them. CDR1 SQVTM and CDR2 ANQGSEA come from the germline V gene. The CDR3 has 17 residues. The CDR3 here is CSVEEFGVPSSYNEQFF. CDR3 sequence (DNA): TGCAGCGTTGAAGAATTTGGGGTCCCCAGCTCCTACAATGAGCAGTTCTTC.

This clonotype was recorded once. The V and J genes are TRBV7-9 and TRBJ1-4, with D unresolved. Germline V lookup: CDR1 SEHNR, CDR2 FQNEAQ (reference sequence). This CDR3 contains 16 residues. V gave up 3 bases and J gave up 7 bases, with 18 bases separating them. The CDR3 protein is CASSFSADPPVEKLFF. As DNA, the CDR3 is TGTGCCAGCAGCTTTAGCGCGGATCCCCCTGTTGAAAAACTGTTTTTT. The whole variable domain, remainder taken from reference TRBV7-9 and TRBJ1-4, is DTGVSQNPRHKITKRGQNVTFRCDPISEHNRLYWYRQTLGQGPEFLTYFQNEAQLEKSRLLSDRFSAERPKGSFSTLEIQRTEQGDSAMYLCASSFSADPPVEKLFFGSGTQLSVL.

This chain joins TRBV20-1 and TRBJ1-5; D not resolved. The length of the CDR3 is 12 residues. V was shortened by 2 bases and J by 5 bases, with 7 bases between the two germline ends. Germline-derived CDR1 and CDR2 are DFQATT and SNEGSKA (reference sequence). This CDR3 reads CSARPLYQPQHF. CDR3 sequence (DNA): TGCAGTGCTAGACCTCTGTATCAGCCCCAGCATTTT.

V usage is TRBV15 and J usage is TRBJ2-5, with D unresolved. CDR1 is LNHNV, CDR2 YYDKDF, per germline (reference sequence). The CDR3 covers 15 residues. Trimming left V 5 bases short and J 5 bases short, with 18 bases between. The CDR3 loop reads CATSGPRLDTETQYF. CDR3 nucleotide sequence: TGTGCCACCAGCGGCCCCCGATTGGATACGGAGACCCAGTACTTC.

DNA of the CDR3: TGCAGTGCTAGACCCCAGGGGGCATTCAATCAGCCCCAGCATTTT. Translated, it gives CSARPQGAFNQPQHF. The chain links TRBV20-1 to TRBJ1-5, with TRBD1 matching over 8 bases. Losses at the gene ends were 2 bases for V and 3 bases for J; bases not matched to a gene: 6. The CDR3 has 15 residues. CDR1 DFQATT and CDR2 SNEGSKA come from the germline V gene (reference sequence).